The 22 T cell receptor beta chains in this list originate from one sample, sequenced in a study of Ad26.COV2.S vaccination and SARS-CoV-2 variants. The protocol was immunoSEQ multiplex PCR, while the TCRdb copy is restricted to in-frame clones and leaves out a portion. The sample lists about 480,000 clones, approximately 88% occurring once. Treatment defined: around 19 received Ad26.COV2.S at low or high dose, single or two shots; a few received placebo; per-sample allocation not given. Following the first vaccine or placebo injection, samples were taken on day 63. The source was peripheral blood, collected in a trial of Ad26.COV2.S vaccine versus placebo. Receptor source: a person between 18 and 65 years old who received the Ad26.COV2.S COVID-19 vaccine or a placebo.

This clone came up once. This chain joins TRBV28 and TRBJ2-2; D is perhaps TRBD1 or TRBD2 (5 bases each). Germline CDR1 MDHEN, CDR2 SYDVKM. The CDR3 spans 15 residues. V gave up 5 bases and J gave up 10 bases, with 20 bases separating them. The CDR3 DNA reads TGTGCCAGCAGTCCGGCCGAGGGGATATTCAAGGAGCTGTTTTTT. Protein product: CASSPAEGIFKELFF.

Notes on this clone: The same CDR3 arises from other DNA sequences in this sample as well. The rearrangement joins TRBV24-1 to TRBJ1-5; D gene unclear. The CDR3 length is 12 residues. V lost 4 bases and J lost 7, with 7 bases in between. Germline CDR1 KGHDR, CDR2 SFDVKD. The CDR3 protein is CATSDPGQPQHF. The CDR3, as DNA: TGTGCCACCAGTGACCCCGGGCAGCCCCAGCATTTT.

The chain carries TRBV11-3 and TRBJ2-7; possibly TRBD1 for D (6 bases). CDR1 SGHNT and CDR2 YENEEA come from the germline V gene. The CDR3 loop spans 14 amino acids. The ends were cut back, 0 bases at V and 3 bases at J, with 9 bases in the middle. The DNA for the CDR3 is TGTGCCAGCAGCTTAGAGGGACAAGGCTACGAGCAGTACTTC. It codes for CASSLEGQGYEQYF.

The rearrangement uses TRBV27 and TRBJ2-7, with D perhaps TRBD1 (5 bases). V lost 3 bases, J lost 2 bases, and 8 bases lay in between. Per germline, CDR1 MNHEY and CDR2 SMNVEV (reference sequence). This CDR3 has 13 amino acids. CDR3 in DNA: TGTGCCAGCAGTTTGACAGAGACCTACGAGCAGTACTTC. Translated, it gives CASSLTETYEQYF.

The J gene is TRBJ2-1, the V gene TRBV9, with no clear D. V was trimmed by 0 bases and J by 0 bases, leaving 13 bases between them. Germline-derived CDR1 and CDR2 are SGDLS and YYNGEE. The CDR3 is 17 amino acids. The CDR3 region is CASSVEVFGTSYNEQFF. Here the CDR3 DNA reads TGTGCCAGCAGCGTAGAGGTATTTGGAACCTCCTACAATGAGCAGTTCTTC.

The chain carries TRBV5-1 and TRBJ2-7, with D maybe TRBD1 (6 bases). Trimming pared 1 base from V and 7 bases from J, leaving 12 bases between. This CDR3 is built from 13 residues. The germline gives CDR1 SGHRS, CDR2 YFSETQ. CDR3 nucleotide sequence: TGCGCCAGCAGCTTGTGGGTAGGGGGTGAGCAGTACTTC. Its translation: CASSLWVGGEQYF.

This clone was counted once. The rearrangement joins TRBV4-2 to TRBJ2-2, with 12 bases lining up with TRBD1. V lost 1 base and J lost 7; bases outside the gene matches: 4. The CDR3 has 16 residues. Germline V gene sequence: CDR1 LGHNA, CDR2 YNFKEQ. CDR3 sequence (DNA): TGTGCCAGCAGCCAAGTCGGGACAGGGGGCATCGGGGAGCTGTTTTTT. Translating gives CASSQVGTGGIGELFF.

The rearrangement joins TRBV25-1 to TRBJ2-2; a possible D gene is TRBD1 (6 bases). The CDR3 extends over 15 amino acids. Trimming left V 7 bases short and J 3 bases short, with 15 bases between. The V gene's germline CDR1 is MGHDK and CDR2 SYGVNS. The CDR3 protein is CASTPRGQDTGELFF. The CDR3, as DNA: TGTGCCAGCACCCCAAGGGGACAAGACACCGGGGAGCTGTTTTTT.

This chain links TRBV24-1 with TRBJ2-3; 11 bases fit TRBD2. This CDR3 is built from 17 residues. J gave up 7 bases and V 3 bases, and 11 bases lay outside the gene matches. The V gene's germline CDR1 is KGHDR and CDR2 SFDVKD. CDR3 bases: TGTGCCACCAGTGATACGGGACTAGCGGAGCATTCATATACGCAGTATTTT. Translating gives CATSDTGLAEHSYTQYF.

The V gene is TRBV2, the J gene TRBJ2-2; 12 bases are shared with TRBD2. Trimming at V came to 5 bases and at J to 6 bases, leaving 4 bases not matched to a gene. The CDR3 is 15 residues long. Germline values: CDR1 SNHLY, CDR2 FYNNEI. DNA for the CDR3: TGTGCCAGCAGTCCACTAGCGGGAGGAGCCGGGGAGCTGTTTTTT. It encodes CASSPLAGGAGELFF.

Details on this clone: Relative to the germline gene, one junction end is altered; a read error may explain this. The chain carries TRBV7-7 and TRBJ2-5, with 12 positions matching TRBD1. This CDR3 region has 15 residues. Germline V gene lookup returns CDR1 SSHAT and CDR2 FNYEAQ (reference sequence). This chain's CDR3 is CASSLGTGGGETQYF. CDR3 nucleotide sequence: TGTGCTAGCAGCTTAGGGACAGGGGGCGGAGAGACCCAGTACTTC.

The chain joins TRBV20-1 to TRBJ2-1; 14 nucleotides line up with TRBD2. The CDR3 has 13 residues. CDR1 DFQATT and CDR2 SNEGSKA come from the germline V gene (reference sequence). V shed 3 bases, J shed 15 bases, and the junction held 7 bases outside the gene matches. The CDR3 loop is CSASGTSGREGFF. The CDR3 bases are TGCAGTGCTAGTGGGACTAGCGGGAGAGAGGGGTTCTTC.

V and J are TRBV2 and TRBJ1-3, with 7 bases aligning to TRBD1. This CDR3 is built from 15 residues. V lost 3 bases and J lost 2; bases outside the gene matches: 4. Germline V CDR1 and CDR2: SNHLY, FYNNEI. The CDR3 sequence is CASSEGRGAGNTIYF. The DNA for the CDR3 is TGTGCCAGCAGTGAGGGCAGGGGGGCTGGAAACACCATATATTTT.

The rearrangement uses TRBV5-6 and TRBJ1-3; TRBD1 is a possible D gene (5 bases). V was trimmed by 6 bases and J by 8 bases, leaving 15 bases between them. Germline V gene sequence: CDR1 SGHDT, CDR2 YYEEEE. This CDR3 region has 13 residues. CDR3 nucleotide sequence: TGTGCCAGCACCCAGGGACCTACCCACACCATATATTTT. It translates to CASTQGPTHTIYF.

The rearrangement joins TRBV7-2 to TRBJ1-6; TRBD1 matches at 10 bases. The CDR3 consists of 16 residues. The V gene's germline CDR1 is SGHTA and CDR2 FQGNSA. V lost 0 bases and J lost 9; bases outside the gene matches: 5. CDR3 sequence: CASSLAPGQGRSPLHF. DNA for the CDR3: TGTGCCAGCAGCTTAGCGCCGGGACAGGGGCGTTCACCCCTCCACTTT.

This chain connects TRBV3-1 (or the pseudogene TRBV3-2) to TRBJ2-1; the D gene is possibly TRBD2 (6 bases). Deletions cut 1 base from V and 9 bases from J, with 22 bases between. The CDR3 sequence is 17 residues long. Germline lookup yields CDR1 LGHDT and CDR2 YNNKEL (reference sequence). The CDR3 coding sequence is TGTGCCAGCAGCCAAGTAGGGAAAGGTCGGGGAGGCGGTGAGCAGTTCTTC. It translates to CASSQVGKGRGGGEQFF.

The rearrangement uses TRBV15 and TRBJ2-2; D gene unclear. The CDR3 contains 13 residues. With 3 bases removed from V and 6 bases from J, the gap between germline ends came to 8 bases. Germline-derived CDR1 and CDR2 are LNHNV and YYDKDF (reference sequence). CDR3 sequence reads: CATSSWSSGELFF. DNA for the CDR3: TGTGCCACCAGCAGTTGGTCGTCCGGGGAGCTGTTTTTT.

The V gene is TRBV19, the J gene TRBJ2-1; D tentatively fits TRBD1 or TRBD2 (5 bases each). CDR3 length: 15 amino acids. Germline-derived CDR1 and CDR2 are LNHDA and SQIVND (reference sequence). V lost 3 bases and J lost 1, with 10 bases in between. In DNA, the CDR3 is TGTGCCAGTAGTATTAGAGGGGAGTCCTACAATGAGCAGTTCTTC. Protein sequence: CASSIRGESYNEQFF.

V and J are TRBV5-1 and TRBJ2-1, with D perhaps matching TRBD2 (5 bases). Trimming shortened V by 7 bases and J by 5 bases, and 16 bases separated the two germline ends. This CDR3 is 14 amino acids long. Germline lookup yields CDR1 SGHRS and CDR2 YFSETQ. CDR3 residues: CASVEGLADNEQFF. The CDR3 bases are TGCGCCAGCGTAGAAGGACTGGCTGACAATGAGCAGTTCTTC.

This clone was counted between two and nine times. This chain joins TRBV5-1 and TRBJ2-1; 10 bases fit TRBD2. The J segment lost 0 bases and the V segment lost 5 bases, leaving 2 bases of the junction unmatched. The CDR3 spans 15 residues. Germline-derived CDR1 and CDR2 are SGHRS and YFSETQ. The CDR3 spells CASRRLAGSYNEQFF. The CDR3 nucleotides are TGCGCCAGCAGAAGACTAGCGGGCTCCTACAATGAGCAGTTCTTC.

This sequence joins TRBV2 and TRBJ1-1; 7 positions agree with TRBD1. This CDR3 is built from 13 residues. CDR1 and CDR2 from the germline V gene are SNHLY and FYNNEI. V lost 8 bases to trimming and J lost 0 bases; unmatched junction nucleotides: 3. CDR3 coding DNA: TGTGCCAGCGTGGGACAGTTGAACACTGAAGCTTTCTTT. Amino acid sequence: CASVGQLNTEAFF.

V gene TRBV6-1 combines with J gene TRBJ2-7; the D is unclear. This CDR3 is built from 15 residues. CDR1 and CDR2 from the germline V gene are MNHNS and SASEGT. V was clipped by 2 bases and J by 3 bases, with 14 bases between them. The CDR3 coding sequence is TGTGCCAGCAGTGAACAGCCGGGCAGCCTCTACGAGCAGTACTTC. This translates into CASSEQPGSLYEQYF.